The 12 T cell receptor beta chains in this list originate from one sample, sequenced in a study of cytomegalovirus exposure and HLA in healthy donors. Vbeta (60) and Jbeta (13) primers were used in the PCR. Produced via immunoSEQ multiplex PCR; TCRdb's table is partial and in-frame only. This sample has about 70,000 clones, with roughly four fifths found just once. Sample: PBMCs. These receptors were collected from an older woman in good health and CMV-seropositive.

This clone has a single count. The rearrangement uses TRBV6-1 and TRBJ1-2, with a possible D match to TRBD1 (6 bases). Trimming shortened V by 7 bases and J by 6 bases, and 15 bases separated the two germline ends. The CDR3 totals 13 residues. The germline V gene encodes CDR1 MNHNS and CDR2 SASEGT. This CDR3 is CASISGAGDGYTF. The CDR3 DNA follows: TGTGCCAGCATCTCAGGGGCGGGCGATGGCTACACCTTC.

There are a few counts of this clone. The junction differs from germline at one of its ends, possibly a read error. The chain is built from TRBV2 and TRBJ1-4; TRBD1 agrees at 8 bases. The CDR3 extends over 14 amino acids. The germline gives CDR1 SNHLY, CDR2 FYNNEI. CDR3 sequence (DNA): TGTGCCAGCAGTGGGGGACAGGCTAACGAAAAACTGTTTTTT. Translated, it gives CASSGGQANEKLFF.

The chain employs TRBV9 and TRBJ1-1, with D possibly TRBD1 on 5 matching bases. Trimming stripped 2 bases from V and 3 bases from J, with 11 bases between. Germline CDR1 and CDR2: SGDLS and YYNGEE. This CDR3 has 14 amino acids. In DNA form, the CDR3 reads TGTGCCAGCAGCGTCCGTGGGGGGGACACTGAAGCTTTCTTT. Amino acid sequence: CASSVRGGDTEAFF.

CDR3 protein: CASSLTGTLNQPQHF. In nucleotides, the CDR3 is TGTGCCAGCAGCCTCACCGGGACACTTAATCAGCCCCAGCATTTT. The V call is TRBV9, the J call TRBJ1-5; TRBD1 is a possible D gene (6 bases). CDR3 length equals 15 residues. V was trimmed by 4 bases and J by 4 bases, leaving 15 bases between them. In germline, CDR1 is SGDLS, CDR2 YYNGEE.

In its sample, this clone was seen once. The chain employs TRBV14 and TRBJ2-1; 9 bases match TRBD2. After removal of 0 bases from V and 3 bases from J, the junction contained 3 bases not matched to a gene. CDR1 SGHDN and CDR2 FVKESK come from the germline V gene. This CDR3 has 16 amino acids. CDR3 sequence reads: CASSQDPAGGYNEQFF. The CDR3 nucleotides are TGTGCCAGCAGCCAAGACCCAGCGGGAGGCTACAATGAGCAGTTCTTC.

The gene calls are TRBV5-1 and TRBJ1-2, with D perhaps TRBD1 (6 bases). The CDR3 is 14 amino acids. Germline V gene sequence: CDR1 SGHRS, CDR2 YFSETQ. V was clipped by 0 bases and J by 6 bases, with 12 bases between them. The CDR3 nucleotides read TGCGCCAGCAGCTTGGCAGGACAGAGTGATGGCTACACCTTC. Protein: CASSLAGQSDGYTF.

This chain links TRBV7-8 with TRBJ2-7, with D possibly being TRBD2 (6 bases). Trimming removed 2 bases from V and 6 bases from J, with 17 bases in between. CDR1 and CDR2 from the germline V gene are SGHVS and FQNEAQ. The CDR3 is 15 amino acids. CDR3 region: CASSLRWGVPGEQYF. The CDR3 nucleotides are TGTGCCAGCAGCTTAAGGTGGGGGGTCCCCGGCGAGCAGTACTTC. The variable domain in full, with the rest retrieved from reference TRBV7-8 and TRBJ2-7, is GAGVSQSPRYKVAKRGQDVALRCDPISGHVSLFWYQQALGQGPEFLTYFQNEAQLDKSGLPSDRFFAERPEGSVSTLKIQRTQQEDSAVYLCASSLRWGVPGEQYFGPGTRLTVT.

This clone has more than one count but fewer than ten. This sequence joins TRBV5-1 and TRBJ1-3, with D tentatively TRBD1 (6 bases). Deletions cut 1 base from V and 3 bases from J, with 17 bases between. CDR3 length equals 17 residues. Per the germline V gene, CDR1 is SGHRS and CDR2 is YFSETQ. The CDR3 region has the DNA TGCGCCAGCAGCTTGAATTCCAGGGGAGCATTTGGAAACACCATATATTTT. It yields the protein CASSLNSRGAFGNTIYF.

This clone appeared once. V is TRBV4-1 and J is TRBJ1-2; TRBD1 matches at 9 bases. J gave up 7 bases and V 0 bases, and 18 bases lay outside the gene matches. The germline gives CDR1 MGHRA, CDR2 YSYEKL. The CDR3 is 19 residues long. In DNA form, the CDR3 reads TGCGCCAGCAGCCAAGATGTTTATTGGCCAACAGGGGGCAGGTTTGGCTACACCTTC. Protein product: CASSQDVYWPTGGRFGYTF.

The J gene is TRBJ2-7, the V gene TRBV2, with a weak D call TRBD1 (7 bases). There are 13 residues in the CDR3. Per the germline V gene, CDR1 is SNHLY and CDR2 is FYNNEI. Trimming left V 4 bases short and J 5 bases short, with 12 bases between. CDR3: CASSVQGGHEQYF. The CDR3 bases are TGTGCCAGCAGTGTTCAGGGGGGCCACGAGCAGTACTTC.

This chain joins TRBV11-3 and TRBJ2-5; a weak D match, TRBD2 (6 bases). The CDR3 runs 17 residues. Trimming took off 3 bases at V and 5 bases at J, with 22 bases between the two ends. The germline CDR1 and CDR2 sequences are SGHNT and YENEEA. CDR3 bases: TGTGCCAGCAGCTTCGGGTACGGGACTTCTACGGGGGAGACCCAGTACTTC. This translates into CASSFGYGTSTGETQYF.

The V gene is TRBV5-1, the J gene TRBJ1-2; unclear D gene. There are 14 residues in the CDR3. CDR1 is SGHRS and CDR2 is YFSETQ in the germline V gene. Trimming took 1 base from V and 2 from J, leaving 9 bases between them. CDR3: CASSLFETNYGYTF. The CDR3 DNA follows: TGCGCCAGCAGCTTGTTTGAGACAAACTATGGCTACACCTTC.